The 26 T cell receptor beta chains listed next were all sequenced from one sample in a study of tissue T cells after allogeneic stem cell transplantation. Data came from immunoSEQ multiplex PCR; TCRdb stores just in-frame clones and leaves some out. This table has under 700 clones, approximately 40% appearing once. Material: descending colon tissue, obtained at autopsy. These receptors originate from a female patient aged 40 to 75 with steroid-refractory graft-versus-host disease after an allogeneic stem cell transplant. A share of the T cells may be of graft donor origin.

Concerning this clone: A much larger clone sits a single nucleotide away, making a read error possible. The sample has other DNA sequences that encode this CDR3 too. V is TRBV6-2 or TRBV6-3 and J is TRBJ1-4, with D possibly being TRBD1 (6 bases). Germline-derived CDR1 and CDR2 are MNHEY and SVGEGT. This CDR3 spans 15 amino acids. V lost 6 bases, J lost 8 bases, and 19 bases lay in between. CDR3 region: CASSSSSGGREKLFF. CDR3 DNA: TGTGCCAGCAGCTCCTCGTCGGGGGGCAGGGAAAAACTGTTTTTT.

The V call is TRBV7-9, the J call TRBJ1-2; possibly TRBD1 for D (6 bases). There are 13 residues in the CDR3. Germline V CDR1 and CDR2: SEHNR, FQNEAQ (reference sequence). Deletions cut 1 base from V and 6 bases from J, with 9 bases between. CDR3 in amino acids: CASSLVRDNGYTF. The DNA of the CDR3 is TGTGCCAGCAGCTTAGTCAGGGACAATGGCTACACCTTC.

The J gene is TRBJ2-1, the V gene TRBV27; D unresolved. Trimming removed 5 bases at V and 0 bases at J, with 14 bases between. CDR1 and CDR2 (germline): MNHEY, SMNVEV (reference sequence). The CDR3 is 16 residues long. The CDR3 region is CASSPLSKVSYNEQFF. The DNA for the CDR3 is TGTGCCAGCAGTCCCCTTTCGAAGGTCTCCTACAATGAGCAGTTCTTC.

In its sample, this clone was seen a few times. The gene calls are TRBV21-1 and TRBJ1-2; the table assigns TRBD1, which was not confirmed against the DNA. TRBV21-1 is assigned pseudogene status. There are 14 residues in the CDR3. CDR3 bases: TGTGCCAGCAGCTCCGGGACAGGGGTTTATGGCTACACCTTC. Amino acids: CASSSGTGVYGYTF.

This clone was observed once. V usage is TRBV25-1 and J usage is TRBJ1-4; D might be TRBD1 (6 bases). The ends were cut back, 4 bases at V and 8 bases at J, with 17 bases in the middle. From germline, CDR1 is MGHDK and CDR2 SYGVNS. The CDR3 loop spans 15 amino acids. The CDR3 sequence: CASSGPVWQGEKLFF. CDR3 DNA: TGTGCCAGCAGTGGCCCGGTTTGGCAGGGGGAAAAACTGTTTTTT.

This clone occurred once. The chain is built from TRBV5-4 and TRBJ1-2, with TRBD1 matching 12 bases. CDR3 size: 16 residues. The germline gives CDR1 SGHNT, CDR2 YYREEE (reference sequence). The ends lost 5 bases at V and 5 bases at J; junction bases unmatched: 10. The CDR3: CASRPRDRGRWYGYTF. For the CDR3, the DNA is TGTGCCAGCAGACCCCGGGACAGGGGGCGCTGGTATGGCTACACCTTC.

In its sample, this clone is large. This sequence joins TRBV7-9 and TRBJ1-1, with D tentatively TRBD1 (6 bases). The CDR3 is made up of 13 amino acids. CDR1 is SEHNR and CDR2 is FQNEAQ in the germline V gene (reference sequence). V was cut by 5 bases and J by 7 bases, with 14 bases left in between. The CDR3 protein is CASSTQGKDEAFF. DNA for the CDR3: TGTGCCAGCAGCACACAGGGTAAGGATGAAGCTTTCTTT.

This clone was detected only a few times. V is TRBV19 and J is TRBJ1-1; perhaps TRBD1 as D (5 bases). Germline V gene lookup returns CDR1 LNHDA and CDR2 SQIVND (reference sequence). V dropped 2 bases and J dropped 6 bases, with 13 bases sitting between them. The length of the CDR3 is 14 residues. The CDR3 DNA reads TGTGCCAGTAGTATATCGGGGGTGAAGGCTGAAGCTTTCTTT. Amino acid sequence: CASSISGVKAEAFF.

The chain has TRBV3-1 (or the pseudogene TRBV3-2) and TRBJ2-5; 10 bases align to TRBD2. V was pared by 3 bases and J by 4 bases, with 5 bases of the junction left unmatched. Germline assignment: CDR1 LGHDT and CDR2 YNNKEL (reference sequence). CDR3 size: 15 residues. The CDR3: CASSQSSGSLETQYF. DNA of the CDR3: TGTGCCAGCAGCCAGTCTAGCGGGAGTTTAGAGACCCAGTACTTC.

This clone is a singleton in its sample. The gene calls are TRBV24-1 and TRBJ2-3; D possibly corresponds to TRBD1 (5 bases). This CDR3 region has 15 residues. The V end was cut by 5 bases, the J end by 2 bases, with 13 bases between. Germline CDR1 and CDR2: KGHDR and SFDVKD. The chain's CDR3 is CATSVQGRSTDTQYF. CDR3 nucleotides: TGTGCCACCAGTGTTCAGGGTCGTTCCACAGATACGCAGTATTTT.

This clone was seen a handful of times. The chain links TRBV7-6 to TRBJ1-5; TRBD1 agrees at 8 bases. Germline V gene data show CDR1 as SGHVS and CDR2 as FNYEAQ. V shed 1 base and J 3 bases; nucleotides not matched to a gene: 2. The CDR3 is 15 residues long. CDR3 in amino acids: CASSLGTGHNQPQHF. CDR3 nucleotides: TGTGCCAGCAGCTTAGGGACAGGGCACAATCAGCCCCAGCATTTT.

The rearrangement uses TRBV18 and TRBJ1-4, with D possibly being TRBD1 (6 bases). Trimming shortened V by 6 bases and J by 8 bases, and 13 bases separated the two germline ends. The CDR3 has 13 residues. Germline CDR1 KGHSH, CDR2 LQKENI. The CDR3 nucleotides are TGTGCCAGCTCGCGGGGGGGCCGGGAAAAACTGTTTTTT. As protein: CASSRGGREKLFF.

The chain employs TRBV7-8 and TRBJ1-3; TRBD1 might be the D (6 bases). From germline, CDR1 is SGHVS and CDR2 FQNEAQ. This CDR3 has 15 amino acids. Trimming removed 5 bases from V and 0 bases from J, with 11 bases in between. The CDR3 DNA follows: TGTGCCAGCAGCCCCGGGACACTCTCTGGAAACACCATATATTTT. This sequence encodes CASSPGTLSGNTIYF.

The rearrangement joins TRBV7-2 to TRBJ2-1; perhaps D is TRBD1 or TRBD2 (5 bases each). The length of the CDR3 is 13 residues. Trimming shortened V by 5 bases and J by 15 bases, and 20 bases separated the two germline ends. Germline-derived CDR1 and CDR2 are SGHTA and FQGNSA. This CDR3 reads CASSPPGTKVSFF. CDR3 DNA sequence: TGTGCCAGCAGCCCCCCCGGGACCAAGGTCTCGTTCTTC.

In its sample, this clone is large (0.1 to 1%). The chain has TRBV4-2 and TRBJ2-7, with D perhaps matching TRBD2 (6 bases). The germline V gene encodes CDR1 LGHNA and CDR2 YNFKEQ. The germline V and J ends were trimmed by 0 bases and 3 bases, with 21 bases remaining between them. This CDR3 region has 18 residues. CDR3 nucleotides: TGTGCCAGCAGCCAAGATCTTTTTTGGGGAGGCTTTAGCTACGAGCAGTACTTC. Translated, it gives CASSQDLFWGGFSYEQYF.

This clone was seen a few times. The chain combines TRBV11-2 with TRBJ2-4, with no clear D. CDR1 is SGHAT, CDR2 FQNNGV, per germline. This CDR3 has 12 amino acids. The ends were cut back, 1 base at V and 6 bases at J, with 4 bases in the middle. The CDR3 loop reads CASSLVGNIQYF. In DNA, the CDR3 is TGTGCCAGCAGCTTAGTAGGAAACATTCAGTACTTC.

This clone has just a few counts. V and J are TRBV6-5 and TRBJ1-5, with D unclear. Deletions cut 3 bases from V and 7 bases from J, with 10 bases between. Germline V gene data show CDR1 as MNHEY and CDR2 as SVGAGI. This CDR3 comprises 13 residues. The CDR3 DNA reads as TGTGCCAGCAGTTATGGGAACGAACAGCCCCAGCATTTT. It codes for CASSYGNEQPQHF.

The CDR3 sequence is CASSSRTGYGYTF. The CDR3 nucleotides read TGTGCCAGCAGTTCTAGGACAGGCTATGGCTACACCTTC. The rearrangement links TRBV6-5 to TRBJ1-2, with 7 bases identical to TRBD1. The CDR3 spans 13 residues. The V gene end was trimmed by 4 bases and the J gene end by 4 bases; junction bases not matched to a gene: 3. CDR1 is MNHEY and CDR2 is SVGAGI in the germline V gene.

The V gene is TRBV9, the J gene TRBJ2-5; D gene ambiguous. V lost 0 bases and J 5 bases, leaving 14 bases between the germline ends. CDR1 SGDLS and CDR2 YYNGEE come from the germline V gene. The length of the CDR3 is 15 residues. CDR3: CASSVGSKSTETQYF. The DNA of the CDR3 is TGTGCCAGCAGCGTAGGGTCCAAGTCTACGGAGACCCAGTACTTC.

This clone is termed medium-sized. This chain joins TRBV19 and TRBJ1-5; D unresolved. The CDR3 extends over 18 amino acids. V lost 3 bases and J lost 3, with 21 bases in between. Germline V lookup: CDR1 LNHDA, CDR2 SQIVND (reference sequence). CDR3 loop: CASSIKGAVKKSNQPQHF. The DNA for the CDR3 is TGTGCCAGTAGTATTAAAGGTGCCGTGAAAAAATCCAATCAGCCCCAGCATTTT.

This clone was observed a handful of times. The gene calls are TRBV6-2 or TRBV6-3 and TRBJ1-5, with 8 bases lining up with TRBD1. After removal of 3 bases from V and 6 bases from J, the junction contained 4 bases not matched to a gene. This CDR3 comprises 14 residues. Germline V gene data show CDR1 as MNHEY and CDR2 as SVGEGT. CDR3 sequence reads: CASSYRTGFQPQHF. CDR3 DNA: TGTGCCAGCAGTTATAGGACAGGGTTTCAGCCCCAGCATTTT.

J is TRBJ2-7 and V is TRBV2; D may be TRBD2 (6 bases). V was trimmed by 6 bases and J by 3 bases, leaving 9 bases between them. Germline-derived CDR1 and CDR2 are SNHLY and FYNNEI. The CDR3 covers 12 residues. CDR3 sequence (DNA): TGTGCCAGCAGAGGCGGGGTCTACGAGCAGTACTTC. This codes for CASRGGVYEQYF.

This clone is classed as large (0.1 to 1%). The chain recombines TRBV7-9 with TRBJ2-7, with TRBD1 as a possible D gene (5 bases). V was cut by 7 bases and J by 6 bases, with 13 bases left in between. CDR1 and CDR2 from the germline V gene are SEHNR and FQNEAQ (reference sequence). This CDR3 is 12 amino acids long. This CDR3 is CASTRTQGEQYF. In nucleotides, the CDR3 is TGTGCCAGCACTCGAACTCAGGGCGAGCAGTACTTC.

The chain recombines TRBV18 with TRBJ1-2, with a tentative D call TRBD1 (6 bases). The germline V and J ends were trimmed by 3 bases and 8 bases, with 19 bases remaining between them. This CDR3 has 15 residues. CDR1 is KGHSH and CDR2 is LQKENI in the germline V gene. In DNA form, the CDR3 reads TGTGCCAGCTCACCTCCTTCGAGGGGGGCAGGAGGCTACACCTTC. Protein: CASSPPSRGAGGYTF.

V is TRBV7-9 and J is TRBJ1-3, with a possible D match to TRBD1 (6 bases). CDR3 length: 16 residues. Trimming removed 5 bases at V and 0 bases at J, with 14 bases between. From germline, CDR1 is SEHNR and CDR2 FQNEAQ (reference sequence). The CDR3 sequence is CASSAQGSYSGNTIYF. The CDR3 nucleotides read TGTGCCAGCAGCGCCCAGGGGTCGTACTCTGGAAACACCATATATTTT.

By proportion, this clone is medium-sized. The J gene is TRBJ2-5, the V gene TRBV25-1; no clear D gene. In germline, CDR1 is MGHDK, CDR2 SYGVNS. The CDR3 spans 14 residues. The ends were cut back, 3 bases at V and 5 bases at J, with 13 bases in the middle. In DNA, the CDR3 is TGTGCCAGCAGTGACTGGTCCAGCTCCGAGACCCAGTACTTC. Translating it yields CASSDWSSSETQYF.